This T cell receptor (beta chain) emerged from a study of blood T cell repertoires in COVID-19. How the authors handled the data: Estimated nucleated cell counts came from reference gene primer amplification. Assay: immunoSEQ multiplex PCR; the TCRdb copy retains only in-frame clones and omits some. V and J calls plus clone size are reproduced from that table; the DNA served to infer D and trimming. The profile covers 390,000 or so clones, with around 90% appearing a single time and 6.5% taken by the ten largest. The V gene lost 1 base and the J gene lost 6 bases, with 11 bases spanning the gap. CDR1 is LGHDT and CDR2 is YNNKEL in the germline V gene (reference sequence). The CDR3 runs 14 residues.

This receptor was taken from a man aged 18 to 29 with active or convalescent COVID-19. The chain is built from TRBV3-1 (or the pseudogene TRBV3-2) and TRBJ2-3; no clear D gene. What was sequenced was peripheral blood. The CDR3 region is CASSQGPGGDTQYF. The CDR3 region has the DNA TGTGCCAGCAGCCAAGGCCCGGGTGGGGATACGCAGTATTTT.